The rows below give T cell receptor beta chains drawn from one sample of a study of cytomegalovirus exposure and HLA in healthy donors. The table came from immunoSEQ multiplex PCR; TCRdb's copy has only in-frame clones and leaves some out. The repertoire holds some 170,000 clones, with roughly 95% as singletons. Specimen: PBMCs. These receptors originate from a woman under 30 in good health and CMV-seronegative. CDR3s include the opening cysteine and the closing phenylalanine or tryptophan. The order of the fields is J gene, V gene, clone size, D gene, CDR3 DNA, CDR3 protein. D genes are given only for firm matches. For some rows the clone size is stated as once, few or many, or as a class when expanded; others skip it.

>TRBJ2-5|TRBV19|NA|TRBD1
TGTGCCAGTAGTTACAATACAGGGGGCGAGGAGACCCAGTACTTC
CASSYNTGGEETQYF
>TRBJ2-3|TRBV2|NA|NA
TGTGCCAGCAGTGAAATTGGGCGGGGGCGCACAGATACGCAGTATTTT
CASSEIGRGRTDTQYF
>TRBJ2-5|TRBV7-2|once|NA
TGTGCCAGCAGCCAAGATGGGGGGGCCCAAGAGACCCAGTACTTC
CASSQDGGAQETQYF
>TRBJ2-3|TRBV10-1|NA|TRBD2
TGCGCCAGCAGTGAGTTCCCGTTAATGCTAGCGGGGGGAAAATCCACAGATACGCAGTATTTT
CASSEFPLMLAGGKSTDTQYF
>TRBJ1-2|TRBV18|NA|TRBD1
TGTGCCAGCTCACCCGGGACAGGGCCTAACTATGGCTACACCTTC
CASSPGTGPNYGYTF
>TRBJ1-6|TRBV5-5|NA|NA
TGTGCCAGCAGCTTGGTAGTGCTTAATTCACCCCTCCACTTT
CASSLVVLNSPLHF
>TRBJ1-2|TRBV6-1|NA|TRBD1
TGTGCCAGCGCCCAATTACAGGGGGAGCAAGGCTACACCTTC
CASAQLQGEQGYTF
>TRBJ2-2|TRBV18|NA|TRBD1
TGTGCCAGCTCACCTCCGACAGGGGGCACCGGGGAGCTGTTTTTT
CASSPPTGGTGELFF
>TRBJ2-1|TRBV18|once|NA
TGTGCCAGCTCCGGCCCGCAGGGGGGAGTGGATGAGCAGTTCTTC
CASSGPQGGVDEQFF
>TRBJ1-3|TRBV19|NA|NA
TGTGCCAGTAGTATCGCGGCAGGGGACGTTCCAGCTGGAAACACCATATATTTT
CASSIAAGDVPAGNTIYF
>TRBJ2-5|TRBV7-7|NA|TRBD1
TGTGCTAGCAGGGGGCCCGGGGAGACCCAGTACTTC
CASRGPGETQYF
>TRBJ1-6|TRBV9|NA|NA
TGTGCCAGCAGCGTATCGGAGGGGGGGAATTCACCCCTCCACTTT
CASSVSEGGNSPLHF
>TRBJ2-3|TRBV4-1|NA|NA
TGCGCCAGCAGCGACCGGACTGAGAGTCTCACAGATACGCAGTATTTT
CASSDRTESLTDTQYF
>TRBJ1-1|TRBV20-1|NA|TRBD1
TGCAGTGCTGGGACAGGGTGGGAAGCTTTCTTT
CSAGTGWEAFF
>TRBJ2-5|TRBV5-1|NA|NA
TGCGCCAGCAGCTACCGCGGACTTTCTGTAGAGACCCAGTACTTC
CASSYRGLSVETQYF
>TRBJ2-1|TRBV6-1|NA|TRBD1
TGTGCCAGCAGCCCGGGGACAGGGCCCTACAATGAGCAGTTCTTC
CASSPGTGPYNEQFF
>TRBJ2-7|TRBV7-2|NA|TRBD2
TGTGCCAGCAGCCCGTGGGCGGGGGACCGATTCTACGAGCAGTACTTC
CASSPWAGDRFYEQYF
>TRBJ1-4|TRBV14|NA|TRBD1
TGTGCCAGCAGCCAAGAGAGGGGGACAGGTCGTGCAACTAATGAAAAACTGTTTTTT
CASSQERGTGRATNEKLFF
>TRBJ2-3|TRBV5-4|few|TRBD2
TGTGCCAGCATGATGCGGGGGGGGCCGACAGATACGCAGTATTTT
CASMMRGGPTDTQYF
>TRBJ1-2|TRBV11-2|NA|TRBD1
TGTGCCAGCAGCTTAGAAACAGGGGGCGCTTATGGCTACACCTTC
CASSLETGGAYGYTF
>TRBJ2-7|TRBV19|NA|NA
TGTGCCAGTACCCAGACAGGGACTTACGAGCAGTACTTC
CASTQTGTYEQYF
>TRBJ1-1|TRBV30|NA|NA
TGTGCCCACGGGCAGGGGATCACTGAAGCTTTCTTT
CAHGQGITEAFF
>TRBJ1-2|TRBV19|NA|NA
TGTGCCAGTGGCTACTATGGCTACACCTTC
CASGYYGYTF
>TRBJ1-6|TRBV7-3|once|TRBD1
TGTGCCAGCAGCTTAAGGGGACAGATGAATTCACCCCTCCACTTT
CASSLRGQMNSPLHF
>TRBJ2-2|TRBV29-1|NA|TRBD2
TGCAGCGCGAAGCGGGGGGGCCGCACCGGGGAGCTGTTTTTT
CSAKRGGRTGELFF
>TRBJ2-1|TRBV29-1|once|TRBD2
TGCAGCGTTGAAAGCCTTAGCGGGAATTACAATGAGCAGTTCTTC
CSVESLSGNYNEQFF
>TRBJ1-2|TRBV5-4|NA|NA
TGTGCCAGCAGCTTGGCGTACAGGACTAACTATGGCTACACCTTC
CASSLAYRTNYGYTF